Listed here are 17 T cell receptor beta chains from one sample, sequenced in a study of early T cells in non-severe SARS-CoV-2 infection. TCRdb reanalysed the 5' RACE reads using MiXCR and keeps one entry per CDR3 protein. The top ten hold about 3% of the sample, which has roughly 52,000 distinct CDR3 sequences, around 6.9% seen once. The sample in question was whole blood, obtained at baseline. The receptors shown here come from an adult who was a healthcare worker with PCR-confirmed SARS-CoV-2 infection or an uninfected control (not recorded which).

This clonotype was found a few times. V usage is TRBV2 and J usage is TRBJ2-3; D may be TRBD1 or TRBD2 (6 bases each). This CDR3 comprises 16 residues. V dropped 3 bases and J dropped 1 base, with 14 bases sitting between them. Germline values: CDR1 SNHLY, CDR2 FYNNEI. As DNA, the CDR3 is TGTGCCAGCAGTGATCACACAAGGGGGGGCACAGATACGCAGTATTTT. It translates to CASSDHTRGGTDTQYF.

V gene TRBV27 combines with J gene TRBJ1-4; TRBD1 is a possible D gene (6 bases). Germline V CDR1 and CDR2: MNHEY, SMNVEV (reference sequence). The V gene lost 4 bases and the J gene lost 3 bases, with 12 bases spanning the gap. The CDR3 is 15 amino acids. The CDR3 sequence is CASSSLTGANEKLFF. The CDR3 nucleotides are TGTGCCAGCAGTTCGCTGACAGGCGCTAATGAAAAACTGTTTTTT.

This clonotype was detected many times. The chain uses TRBV6-1 and TRBJ2-3, with 9 bases fitting TRBD2. J lost 4 bases, V lost 4 bases, and 3 bases had no gene match. The CDR3 contains 14 residues. Germline V lookup: CDR1 MNHNS, CDR2 SASEGT. CDR3 sequence: CASSGWTSADTQYF. The CDR3 bases are TGTGCCAGCAGTGGGTGGACTAGCGCAGATACGCAGTATTTT.

This clonotype occurred many times. The genes are TRBV7-6 and TRBJ2-7; D is unresolved. V was trimmed by 1 base and J by 3 bases, leaving 13 bases between them. Germline V lookup: CDR1 SGHVS, CDR2 FNYEAQ. The CDR3 loop spans 15 amino acids. CDR3 DNA: TGTGCCAGCAGCTTAGTTCACGGGCTGGGCTACGAGCAGTACTTC. It encodes CASSLVHGLGYEQYF.

The table lists this clonotype with many counts. The V and J genes are TRBV29-1 and TRBJ2-5; weak D call: TRBD1 (5 bases). CDR3 length: 13 residues. Between the trimmed V and J ends, which lost 6 bases and 4 bases, there was a span of 15 bases. Per germline, CDR1 SQVTM and CDR2 ANQGSEA. CDR3 protein: CSVAGSVGETQYF. DNA of the CDR3: TGCAGCGTAGCAGGGTCGGTCGGAGAGACCCAGTACTTC.

The table lists this clonotype with a few counts. The rearrangement uses TRBV20-1 and TRBJ2-7; 9 nucleotides agree with TRBD1. Germline CDR1 reads DFQATT; CDR2 reads SNEGSKA (reference sequence). CDR3 length: 15 amino acids. V lost 6 bases and J lost 1; bases outside the gene matches: 10. The CDR3 region is CSAFLGQGLSYEQYF. In DNA form, the CDR3 reads TGCAGTGCCTTCCTCGGACAGGGGCTTTCCTACGAGCAGTACTTC.

This clonotype was counted between two and nine times. The gene calls are TRBV20-1 and TRBJ2-7, with TRBD1 as a possible D gene (6 bases). Germline CDR1 reads DFQATT; CDR2 reads SNEGSKA (reference sequence). Trimming pared 3 bases from V and 7 bases from J, leaving 25 bases between. This CDR3 contains 16 residues. As DNA, the CDR3 is TGCAGTGCTAGGGAGGCCACGGGACAACTAACGGGGGAGCAGTACTTC. This gives the protein CSAREATGQLTGEQYF.

This clonotype was detected many times. The J gene is TRBJ2-2, the V gene TRBV29-1; D is ambiguous. CDR1 and CDR2 from the germline V gene are SQVTM and ANQGSEA. The CDR3 loop spans 13 amino acids. V lost 4 bases and J lost 0, with 6 bases in between. CDR3 bases: TGCAGCGTTGCCGGAGCGAACACCGGGGAGCTGTTTTTT. Protein product: CSVAGANTGELFF.

This clonotype was observed a handful of times. The genes are TRBV11-2 and TRBJ2-1, with 14 bases lining up with TRBD2. The CDR3 is 13 amino acids. Losses at the gene ends were 6 bases for V and 12 bases for J; bases not matched to a gene: 4. Germline V gene lookup returns CDR1 SGHAT and CDR2 FQNNGV. The DNA for the CDR3 is TGTGCCAGCAGTTCCGGACTAGCGGGGGGGCAGTTCTTC. This sequence encodes CASSSGLAGGQFF. Supplemented by reference TRBV11-2 and TRBJ2-1, the full variable domain reads EAGVAQSPRYKIIEKRQSVAFWCNPISGHATLYWYQQILGQGPKLLIQFQNNGVVDDSQLPKDRFSAERLKGVDSTLKIQPAKLEDSAVYLCASSSGLAGGQFFGPGTRLTVL.

This chain joins TRBV6-2 or TRBV6-3 and TRBJ2-1; 7 bases line up with TRBD1. Trimming at V came to 4 bases and at J to 4 bases, leaving 7 bases not matched to a gene. The CDR3 extends over 15 amino acids. In germline, CDR1 is MNHEY, CDR2 SVGEGT. The CDR3 DNA reads TGTGCCAGCAGTTTTCACAGGGGCGTTTACAATGAGCAGTTCTTC. This codes for CASSFHRGVYNEQFF.

The chain joins TRBV3-1 to TRBJ2-7, with D possibly TRBD2 on 6 matching bases. The CDR3 covers 12 residues. Germline assignment: CDR1 LGHDT and CDR2 YNNKEL (reference sequence). The germline V and J ends were trimmed by 1 base and 6 bases, with 7 bases remaining between them. The CDR3 spells CASSQVAAEQYF. The CDR3 bases are TGTGCCAGCAGCCAAGTAGCGGCCGAGCAGTACTTC.

In its sample, this clonotype was seen a few times. The chain employs TRBV20-1 and TRBJ1-2; no reliable D call. Germline V gene sequence: CDR1 DFQATT, CDR2 SNEGSKA (reference sequence). This CDR3 has 12 amino acids. V lost 3 bases and J lost 8, with 13 bases in between. The CDR3 here is CSASPAEAGYTF. The CDR3 DNA reads as TGCAGTGCTAGCCCGGCAGAGGCGGGCTACACCTTC.

This clonotype was recorded at least ten times. This chain uses TRBV7-2 with TRBJ1-3, with D unclear. The CDR3 spans 15 residues. Trimming shortened V by 1 base and J by 0 bases, and 7 bases separated the two germline ends. CDR1 is SGHTA and CDR2 is FQGNSA in the germline V gene. CDR3 region: CASSLDYSSGNTIYF. Written as DNA, the CDR3 is TGTGCCAGCAGCTTAGACTACAGCTCTGGAAACACCATATATTTT.

Many counts were recorded for this clonotype. The DNA for the CDR3 is TGCGCCAGCAGCCAAGATTCAGGGTACTCCACTGAAGCTTTCTTT. It translates to CASSQDSGYSTEAFF. The chain is built from TRBV4-3 and TRBJ1-1, with D perhaps matching TRBD1 (5 bases). The germline V gene has CDR1 LGHNA and CDR2 YSLEER. Trimming stripped 0 bases from V and 4 bases from J, with 12 bases between. The CDR3 is 15 amino acids.

This clonotype was counted at least ten times. The CDR3: CASSHRQGLDTEAFF. Written as DNA, the CDR3 is TGCGCCAGCAGCCATCGACAGGGCCTGGACACTGAAGCTTTCTTT. The chain couples TRBV4-1 to TRBJ1-1, with TRBD1 matching 7 bases. In germline, CDR1 is MGHRA, CDR2 YSYEKL. The CDR3 is 15 amino acids. The V gene end was trimmed by 3 bases and the J gene end by 3 bases; junction bases not matched to a gene: 7.

This clonotype was seen ten or more times. The chain carries TRBV6-2 or TRBV6-3 and TRBJ2-3; D may correspond to TRBD1 or TRBD2 (6 bases each). The CDR3 is 17 amino acids. Trimming took off 4 bases at V and 2 bases at J, with 19 bases between the two ends. In germline, CDR1 is MNHEY, CDR2 SVGEGT. The CDR3 sequence: CASSSYPPGAYTDTQYF. CDR3 in DNA: TGTGCCAGCAGTTCGTATCCTCCGGGGGCCTACACAGATACGCAGTATTTT.

This clonotype showed up many times. The CDR3 here is CASSEGDRDTGELFF. CDR3 nucleotide sequence: TGTGCCAGCAGTGAGGGGGACCGGGACACCGGGGAGCTGTTTTTT. The chain joins TRBV25-1 to TRBJ2-2; either TRBD1 or TRBD2 may supply D (5 bases each). Between the trimmed V and J ends, which lost 3 bases and 3 bases, there was a span of 11 bases. This CDR3 contains 15 residues. From germline, CDR1 is MGHDK and CDR2 SYGVNS.